This record concerns one TCR beta chain sequence. What it recognizes is unknown. V was cut by 6 bases and J by 9 bases, with 15 bases left in between. The CDR3 loop spans 14 amino acids. Per germline, CDR1 MNHEY and CDR2 SMNVEV (reference sequence). The PCR contained 60 Vbeta and 13 Jbeta primers. The method was immunoSEQ multiplex PCR; TCRdb's version includes in-frame clones alone and lacks a portion of them. The data contain some 44,000 clones, approximately 90% of them singletons. The data stem from a study of cytomegalovirus exposure and HLA in healthy donors. Study results and caveats: According to an earlier analysis, most TCR beta V segments yielded productive rearrangements about 87% or about 30% of the time. Indistinguishable V segments, including TRBV6-2 and TRBV6-3, were excluded. Cytomegalovirus association was assigned to about 150 TCR beta chains.

The specimen sequenced was PBMCs. V gene TRBV27 combines with J gene TRBJ1-6; no reliable D call. The origin of this receptor is a woman in her thirties or forties in good health and CMV-seropositive. CDR3 sequence: CASSPQISSSPLHF. DNA of the CDR3: TGTGCCAGCAGCCCACAGATTTCAAGTTCACCCCTCCACTTT.